These T cell receptor beta chains were read from a single sample in a study of T cell repertoires in cytomegalovirus infection. TCRdb analysed the reads with MiXCR anew, one entry per CDR3 protein. The repertoire holds about half a million distinct CDR3 sequences, with 33% as singletons. These receptors lack a known antigen. Sequencing was performed on cultured PBMCs, taken from culture after CMV antigen stimulation. The receptors were sampled from a human donor in good health (CMV status not recorded). Some clones in this sample may be carry-over from other donors' samples. CDR3s include the opening cysteine and the closing phenylalanine or tryptophan. The D gene is left open where the match is weak. Size is omitted from some rows. Given values are once, few, many or a class for expanded clones.

size	length	D	V	J	DNA	CDR3
-	14	TRBD1	TRBV10-3	TRBJ1-5	TGTGCCATCAGCTCGGGACAGGTCAATCAGCCCCAGCATTTT	CAISSGQVNQPQHF
-	14	-	TRBV6-2/TRBV6-3	TRBJ1-5	TGTGCCAGCAGTTACCCTACAGGATATCAGCCCCAGCATTTT	CASSYPTGYQPQHF
once	12	-	TRBV20-1	TRBJ2-5	TGCAGTGCATCCGCCGGCCAGCGGACCCAGTACTTC	CSASAGQRTQYF
-	12	TRBD1	TRBV12-5	TRBJ1-1	TGTGCTAGTGGCGACAGGGGACGGCAAGCTTTCTTT	CASGDRGRQAFF
-	16	TRBD2	TRBV11-2	TRBJ2-1	TGTGCCAGCAGGCCGGGACTAGCGGGAAGATACAATGAGCAGTTCTTC	CASRPGLAGRYNEQFF
many	15	TRBD1	TRBV7-8	TRBJ1-1	TGTGCCAGCAGCCCCGCGGACAGGGGGACGACTGAAGCTTTCTTT	CASSPADRGTTEAFF
-	11	-	TRBV12-3/TRBV12-4	TRBJ1-2	TGTGCCAGCAGGCGAACTGCCGGCTACACCTTC	CASRRTAGYTF
-	16	-	TRBV14	TRBJ2-3	TGTGCCAGCAGCCCCCGACTAGGCCTCAGCACAGATACGCAGTATTTT	CASSPRLGLSTDTQYF
once	13	TRBD2	TRBV29-1	TRBJ2-5	TGCAGCGTTGCTAGCGGGCCTCGGGAGACCCAGTACTTC	CSVASGPRETQYF
-	13	-	TRBV29-1	TRBJ1-1	TGCAGCGTTGAAGGGAGCAGCAGCACTGAAGCTTTCTTT	CSVEGSSSTEAFF
once	11	-	TRBV7-2	TRBJ2-1	TGTACCAGCAGCCGGAGGAATGAGCAGTTCTTC	CTSSRRNEQFF
-	18	TRBD2	TRBV28	TRBJ2-3	TGTGCCAGCAGTCTGCGTAGGGGAGCGGGAGAGGGGGCAGATACGCAGTATTTT	CASSLRRGAGEGADTQYF
many	18	TRBD1	TRBV7-9	TRBJ2-6	TGTGCCAGCAGCAACCGGGACAGGGCCCACTCTGGGGCCAACGTCCTGACTTTC	CASSNRDRAHSGANVLTF
few	16	-	TRBV7-2	TRBJ2-1	TGTGCCAGCAGCCGCGGGGCCGGGATAAATAGGAATGAGCAGTTCTTC	CASSRGAGINRNEQFF
-	12	TRBD1	TRBV29-1	TRBJ2-4	TGCAGCGTATCCCCGGGACAGGGAGCTCAGTACTTC	CSVSPGQGAQYF
-	12	TRBD1	TRBV7-9	TRBJ1-1	TGTGCCAGCAGCTTGGACAGGGGGCGAGCTTTCTTT	CASSLDRGRAFF
-	15	-	TRBV11-2	TRBJ1-1	TGTGCCAGCAGCTTAGAACCCAATTTGAGGACTGAAGCTTTCTTT	CASSLEPNLRTEAFF
many	15	-	TRBV7-2	TRBJ2-3	TGTGCCAGCAGCCTACGAGTGGGGAGCACAGATACGCAGTATTTT	CASSLRVGSTDTQYF
-	20	TRBD1	TRBV18	TRBJ2-2	TGTGCCAGCTCACCACCTGTTGGACAGGGCAACGGCGGCGACACCGGGGAGCTGTTTTTT	CASSPPVGQGNGGDTGELFF
few	17	-	TRBV6-2/TRBV6-3	TRBJ1-6	TGTGCCAGCAGGACACCGACAGCCCTCGGGAGGAATTCACCCCTCCACTTT	CASRTPTALGRNSPLHF
few	16	TRBD2	TRBV12-3/TRBV12-4	TRBJ2-1	TGTGCCAGCAGTCAGCAACTAGCGGGACCCTACAATGAGCAGTTCTTC	CASSQQLAGPYNEQFF
many	14	-	TRBV6-1	TRBJ1-1	TGTGCCAGCAGTTCCCCAGGGCGTGGGACTGAAGCTTTCTTT	CASSSPGRGTEAFF